The 7 T cell receptor beta chains given below trace back to one sample, sequenced in a study of blood T cell repertoires in COVID-19. Method: immunoSEQ multiplex PCR; TCRdb's copy keeps in-frame clones and lacks some. The profile shows over 150,000 clones, roughly 80% of them singletons. The sequenced material came from peripheral blood. The receptors originated from a man aged 18 to 29 with active or convalescent COVID-19.

The CDR3 coding sequence is TGTGCCAGCAGTTTACCCGGGACAGACGAGCAGTACTTC. Protein product: CASSLPGTDEQYF. The V and J genes are TRBV28 and TRBJ2-7, with 7 nucleotides matching TRBD1. Unmatched junction bases numbered 3, after V lost 2 bases and J lost 5 bases. Germline values: CDR1 MDHEN, CDR2 SYDVKM. The CDR3 extends over 13 amino acids. The entire variable domain, with the rest obtained from reference TRBV28 and TRBJ2-7, is as follows: DVKVTQSSRYLVKRTGEKVFLECVQDMDHENMFWYRQDPGLGLRLIYFSYDVKMKEKGDIPEGYSVSREKKERFSLILESASTNQTSMYLCASSLPGTDEQYFGPGTRLTVT.

The V gene is TRBV28, the J gene TRBJ1-2, with 7 bases that match TRBD1. Per germline, CDR1 MDHEN and CDR2 SYDVKM. J gave up 0 bases and V 2 bases, and 6 bases lay outside the gene matches. This CDR3 has 16 residues. CDR3 in DNA: TGTGCCAGCAGTTTAATGGCAGGGGGACCTAACTATGGCTACACCTTC. Translating it yields CASSLMAGGPNYGYTF.

The chain links TRBV5-1 to TRBJ2-1, with 10 nucleotides matching TRBD1. The germline V gene encodes CDR1 SGHRS and CDR2 YFSETQ. The length of the CDR3 is 16 residues. V trimming: 4 bases; J trimming: 3 bases; junction bases outside the gene matches: 7. The DNA of the CDR3 is TGCGCCAGCAGCACGAACGGACAGGGGGGCTACAATGAGCAGTTCTTC. Its translation: CASSTNGQGGYNEQFF.

The genes are TRBV11-2 and TRBJ1-2, with 7 bases aligning to TRBD1. This CDR3 comprises 15 residues. Germline lookup yields CDR1 SGHAT and CDR2 FQNNGV. After removal of 5 bases from V and 5 bases from J, the junction contained 11 bases not matched to a gene. The CDR3 DNA follows: TGTGCCAGCAGCCCAGTGACAGGGAATCTTTATGGCTACACCTTC. Amino acids: CASSPVTGNLYGYTF.

This sequence joins TRBV5-1 and TRBJ1-2, with TRBD1 as a possible D gene (6 bases). Germline V gene sequence: CDR1 SGHRS, CDR2 YFSETQ. The CDR3 totals 16 residues. Deletions cut 0 bases from V and 2 bases from J, with 14 bases between. This CDR3 reads CASSLGQVLDNYGYTF. DNA of the CDR3: TGCGCCAGCAGCTTGGGACAGGTTCTCGACAACTATGGCTACACCTTC.

This chain joins TRBV6-6 and TRBJ2-1, with 11 bases aligning to TRBD2. With V trimmed by 5 bases and J by 2 bases, 11 bases remained unmatched. The CDR3 loop spans 18 amino acids. The germline CDR1 and CDR2 sequences are MNHNY and SVGAGI (reference sequence). The chain's CDR3 is CASSPKTPGLAAYNEQFF. In DNA, the CDR3 is TGTGCCAGCAGTCCTAAGACACCGGGACTAGCGGCCTACAATGAGCAGTTCTTC.

The J gene is TRBJ2-1, the V gene TRBV6-5; no reliable D call. The germline CDR1 and CDR2 sequences are MNHEY and SVGAGI. The CDR3 consists of 13 residues. Trimming removed 7 bases from V and 6 bases from J, with 13 bases in between. As DNA, the CDR3 is TGTGCCAGCACCTACCCAGGTGGCAATGAGCAGTTCTTC. It specifies CASTYPGGNEQFF.